Shown below are 25 T cell receptor beta chains from a single sample sequenced in a study of T cell responses to AZD1222 COVID-19 vaccine. The assay was immunoSEQ multiplex PCR, and TCRdb's table has in-frame clones only and misses some. The sample lists 150,000 to 200,000 clones, around 94% occurring once. The sample consisted of peripheral blood, taken on day 0 of AZD1222 vaccination. Every receptor here comes from an adult in good health.

The rearrangement uses TRBV2 and TRBJ2-1; D not certain. In germline, CDR1 is SNHLY, CDR2 FYNNEI. This CDR3 region has 17 residues. V was shortened by 0 bases and J by 0 bases, with 12 bases between the two germline ends. CDR3 sequence reads: CASSEAGLLSSYNEQFF. The CDR3 DNA reads as TGTGCCAGCAGTGAAGCCGGGCTACTAAGCTCCTACAATGAGCAGTTCTTC.

This chain joins TRBV6-5 and TRBJ1-5; D unresolved. This CDR3 has 13 amino acids. Trimming removed 10 bases at V and 6 bases at J, with 16 bases between. Germline CDR1 and CDR2: MNHEY and SVGAGI. For the CDR3, the DNA is TGTGCCACCCACCGGGGTGCTGGTCAGCCCCAGCATTTT. This gives the protein CATHRGAGQPQHF.

This sequence joins TRBV5-6 and TRBJ2-7, with a possible D match to TRBD2 (5 bases). The CDR3 consists of 15 residues. Germline assignment: CDR1 SGHDT and CDR2 YYEEEE. Trimming took 1 base from V and 1 from J, leaving 12 bases between them. CDR3 DNA: TGTGCCAGCAGCTTGTTTATGAGGGCATCCTACGAGCAGTACTTC. Its translation is CASSLFMRASYEQYF.

The chain is built from TRBV5-6 and TRBJ2-1; 8 positions match TRBD2. The CDR3 contains 16 residues. Germline assignment: CDR1 SGHDT and CDR2 YYEEEE. The junction had 5 bases not matched to a gene; V was cut back by 0 bases and J by 3 bases. DNA of the CDR3: TGTGCCAGCAGCTTGGGGAGGACTAGCTTCTACAATGAGCAGTTCTTC. Amino acid sequence: CASSLGRTSFYNEQFF.

This clone was recorded only once. V usage is TRBV11-2 and J usage is TRBJ1-1, with 7 nucleotides matching TRBD1. CDR3 length: 14 amino acids. CDR1 SGHAT and CDR2 FQNNGV come from the germline V gene. Trimming took 2 bases from V and 6 from J; bases not matched to a gene: 6. The CDR3 region has the DNA TGTGCCAGCAGCTTAAAACAGGGGATAGCTGAAGCTTTCTTT. This translates into CASSLKQGIAEAFF.

V usage is TRBV5-1 and J usage is TRBJ2-7, with TRBD2 identical over 7 bases. This CDR3 comprises 13 residues. Trimming took 0 bases from V and 7 from J; bases not matched to a gene: 4. CDR1 is SGHRS, CDR2 YFSETQ, per germline. The CDR3 DNA is TGCGCCAGCAGCTTGGGGGCTAGCGGAGAGCAGTACTTC. Its protein product is CASSLGASGEQYF.

The chain couples TRBV30 to TRBJ1-3; TRBD1 agrees at 7 bases. This CDR3 spans 13 amino acids. V was clipped by 3 bases and J by 4 bases; unmatched bases: 3. Per germline, CDR1 GTSNPN and CDR2 SVGIG (reference sequence). The CDR3 nucleotides are TGTGCCTGGAGACTGACAGGGGGAAACACCATATATTTT. Translating it yields CAWRLTGGNTIYF.

This chain connects TRBV20-1 to TRBJ2-7; D remains ambiguous. Trimming shortened V by 6 bases and J by 6 bases, and 12 bases separated the two germline ends. Germline CDR1 is DFQATT and CDR2 is SNEGSKA (reference sequence). This CDR3 has 11 residues. The CDR3 DNA reads as TGCAGTGCCGCGCAGGCCTCCGAGCAGTACGTC. Translating gives CSAAQASEQYV.

In nucleotides, the CDR3 is TGCGCCAGCAGCTTGGCAGGGGCTGTGCAGTACTTC. Protein: CASSLAGAVQYF. The J gene is TRBJ2-7, the V gene TRBV5-1; D might be TRBD1 (6 bases). Trimming removed 0 bases at V and 9 bases at J, with 10 bases between. The CDR3 contains 12 residues. Germline V gene sequence: CDR1 SGHRS, CDR2 YFSETQ.

Here the CDR3 DNA reads TGTGCCAGCAAGCGAACAGATACGCAGTATTTT. Its protein product is CASKRTDTQYF. V and J are TRBV6-5 and TRBJ2-3; D is ambiguous. This CDR3 is built from 11 residues. Looked up from germline, CDR1 is MNHEY and CDR2 is SVGAGI. Trimming left V 7 bases short and J 3 bases short, with 5 bases between.

This clone occurred a few times. This chain uses TRBV18 with TRBJ1-5; 8 bases match TRBD1. V lost 3 bases and J lost 7; bases outside the gene matches: 11. There are 16 residues in the CDR3. CDR1 KGHSH and CDR2 LQKENI come from the germline V gene. CDR3 sequence (DNA): TGTGCCAGCTCACCTATAGGGACAGGCGGAGTCCAGCCCCAGCATTTT. Amino acid sequence: CASSPIGTGGVQPQHF.

This rearrangement joins TRBV11-2 to TRBJ1-3, with 8 positions matching TRBD1. This CDR3 is built from 15 residues. CDR1 is SGHAT and CDR2 is FQNNGV in the germline V gene. Trimming removed 0 bases from V and 3 bases from J; junction bases left unmatched: 1. The CDR3 loop is CASSLETGDGNTIYF. In DNA form, the CDR3 reads TGTGCCAGCAGCTTAGAGACAGGGGATGGAAACACCATATATTTT.

The J gene is TRBJ2-1, the V gene TRBV5-1; unclear D gene. V dropped 4 bases and J dropped 6 bases, with 14 bases sitting between them. There are 14 residues in the CDR3. Germline V gene sequence: CDR1 SGHRS, CDR2 YFSETQ. The CDR3 here is CASSASLGPNEQFF. CDR3 DNA sequence: TGCGCCAGCAGCGCCTCCCTTGGTCCCAATGAGCAGTTCTTC.

For the CDR3, the DNA is TGTGCCAGCAGCCCGGGACAGGGCGGCACCGGGGAGCTGTTTTTT. Translating gives CASSPGQGGTGELFF. This sequence joins TRBV5-6 and TRBJ2-2, with TRBD1 identical over 9 bases. Germline CDR1 SGHDT, CDR2 YYEEEE. Unmatched junction bases numbered 5, after V lost 4 bases and J lost 4 bases. This CDR3 comprises 15 residues.

The V and J genes are TRBV21-1 and TRBJ2-7; the table's D call of TRBD1 was not tested on the DNA. TRBV21-1 is a recognized pseudogene. CDR3 length: 13 residues. The CDR3, as DNA: TGTGCCAGCAGCAAACCACAGGGATCCGAGCAGTACGTC. Translation: CASSKPQGSEQYV.

The rearrangement joins TRBV2 to TRBJ1-5, with 9 bases that match TRBD1. This CDR3 is built from 15 residues. The J segment lost 6 bases and the V segment lost 4 bases, leaving 7 bases of the junction unmatched. The germline V gene encodes CDR1 SNHLY and CDR2 FYNNEI. CDR3 DNA sequence: TGTGCCAGCAGTGGAGGGGGACAGGGCCGTCAGCCCCAGCATTTT. This encodes CASSGGGQGRQPQHF.

This chain links TRBV4-3 with TRBJ1-6; the D gene is possibly TRBD1 (6 bases). Germline V gene lookup returns CDR1 LGHNA and CDR2 YSLEER. V was shortened by 0 bases and J by 3 bases, with 12 bases between the two germline ends. This CDR3 contains 17 residues. In DNA, the CDR3 is TGCGCCAGCAGCCAAGAAATCGGACAGAGCTATAATTCACCCCTCCACTTT. It encodes CASSQEIGQSYNSPLHF.

The chain employs TRBV10-3 and TRBJ2-7; 7 bases are shared with TRBD1. Trimming cost V 0 bases and J 2 bases; bases outside gene matches: 7. The CDR3 length is 16 residues. Germline V CDR1 and CDR2: ENHRY, SYGVKD. This CDR3 reads CAISESRSRGTYEQYF. The CDR3 coding sequence is TGTGCCATCAGTGAGTCCCGGTCCAGGGGGACCTACGAGCAGTACTTC.

The gene calls are TRBV18 and TRBJ1-3, with D hard to call. With 5 bases removed from V and 6 bases from J, the gap between germline ends came to 11 bases. CDR3 size: 13 residues. Germline assignment: CDR1 KGHSH and CDR2 LQKENI. This CDR3 is CASSGVLENTIYF. The CDR3 bases are TGTGCCAGCTCAGGGGTGCTGGAAAACACCATATATTTT.

V usage is TRBV6-1 and J usage is TRBJ1-1; D is ambiguous. V was pared by 1 base and J by 11 bases, with 17 bases between. Germline V lookup: CDR1 MNHNS, CDR2 SASEGT. This CDR3 comprises 14 residues. The CDR3 nucleotides read TGTGCCAGCAGTGAAGAACTTATTAGGCGGGAGGCTTTCTTT. This sequence encodes CASSEELIRREAFF.

The chain is built from TRBV5-1 and TRBJ1-2; 8 positions agree with TRBD1. CDR1 is SGHRS and CDR2 is YFSETQ in the germline V gene. The V segment lost 7 bases and the J segment 6 bases; nucleotides outside the gene matches: 17. This CDR3 is built from 16 residues. The CDR3 reads CASGPERGQGKDGYTF. The CDR3 nucleotides are TGCGCCAGCGGCCCCGAACGTGGACAGGGAAAAGATGGCTACACCTTC.

This clone was recorded a few times. The gene calls are TRBV6-1 and TRBJ2-7; D may be TRBD2 (6 bases). The CDR3 runs 14 residues. Germline CDR1 is MNHNS and CDR2 is SASEGT. V was trimmed by 3 bases and J by 6 bases, leaving 15 bases between them. The CDR3 loop reads CASSEAGGPIEQYF. CDR3 in DNA: TGTGCCAGCAGTGAGGCCGGGGGTCCCATCGAGCAGTACTTC.

The chain combines TRBV28 with TRBJ1-3; D unresolved. From germline, CDR1 is MDHEN and CDR2 SYDVKM. CDR3 size: 14 residues. Trimming took off 0 bases at V and 0 bases at J, with 3 bases between the two ends. In DNA form, the CDR3 reads TGTGCCAGCAGTTTATGGTTCTCTGGAAACACCATATATTTT. Protein sequence: CASSLWFSGNTIYF. Complete variable domain (other parts from reference TRBV28 and TRBJ1-3): DVKVTQSSRYLVKRTGEKVFLECVQDMDHENMFWYRQDPGLGLRLIYFSYDVKMKEKGDIPEGYSVSREKKERFSLILESASTNQTSMYLCASSLWFSGNTIYFGEGSWLTVV.

The gene calls are TRBV21-1 and TRBJ1-6; the D segment call TRBD1 is taken from the table without a DNA check. TRBV21-1 is tagged as a pseudogene. The CDR3 spans 8 residues. CDR3 loop: CANRQLHF. The CDR3 coding sequence is TGTGCCAATAGACAACTCCACTTT.

A word on this clone: At one end, the junction sequence differs from germline, possibly due to a read error. The chain uses TRBV19 and TRBJ1-1; a possible D gene is TRBD1 (5 bases). The length of the CDR3 is 15 residues. CDR1 LNHDA and CDR2 SQIVND come from the germline V gene (reference sequence). CDR3 coding DNA: TGTGCCAGTAATATACCCTTGGGGCAGAGCACTGAAGCTTTCTTT. Translating gives CASNIPLGQSTEAFF.